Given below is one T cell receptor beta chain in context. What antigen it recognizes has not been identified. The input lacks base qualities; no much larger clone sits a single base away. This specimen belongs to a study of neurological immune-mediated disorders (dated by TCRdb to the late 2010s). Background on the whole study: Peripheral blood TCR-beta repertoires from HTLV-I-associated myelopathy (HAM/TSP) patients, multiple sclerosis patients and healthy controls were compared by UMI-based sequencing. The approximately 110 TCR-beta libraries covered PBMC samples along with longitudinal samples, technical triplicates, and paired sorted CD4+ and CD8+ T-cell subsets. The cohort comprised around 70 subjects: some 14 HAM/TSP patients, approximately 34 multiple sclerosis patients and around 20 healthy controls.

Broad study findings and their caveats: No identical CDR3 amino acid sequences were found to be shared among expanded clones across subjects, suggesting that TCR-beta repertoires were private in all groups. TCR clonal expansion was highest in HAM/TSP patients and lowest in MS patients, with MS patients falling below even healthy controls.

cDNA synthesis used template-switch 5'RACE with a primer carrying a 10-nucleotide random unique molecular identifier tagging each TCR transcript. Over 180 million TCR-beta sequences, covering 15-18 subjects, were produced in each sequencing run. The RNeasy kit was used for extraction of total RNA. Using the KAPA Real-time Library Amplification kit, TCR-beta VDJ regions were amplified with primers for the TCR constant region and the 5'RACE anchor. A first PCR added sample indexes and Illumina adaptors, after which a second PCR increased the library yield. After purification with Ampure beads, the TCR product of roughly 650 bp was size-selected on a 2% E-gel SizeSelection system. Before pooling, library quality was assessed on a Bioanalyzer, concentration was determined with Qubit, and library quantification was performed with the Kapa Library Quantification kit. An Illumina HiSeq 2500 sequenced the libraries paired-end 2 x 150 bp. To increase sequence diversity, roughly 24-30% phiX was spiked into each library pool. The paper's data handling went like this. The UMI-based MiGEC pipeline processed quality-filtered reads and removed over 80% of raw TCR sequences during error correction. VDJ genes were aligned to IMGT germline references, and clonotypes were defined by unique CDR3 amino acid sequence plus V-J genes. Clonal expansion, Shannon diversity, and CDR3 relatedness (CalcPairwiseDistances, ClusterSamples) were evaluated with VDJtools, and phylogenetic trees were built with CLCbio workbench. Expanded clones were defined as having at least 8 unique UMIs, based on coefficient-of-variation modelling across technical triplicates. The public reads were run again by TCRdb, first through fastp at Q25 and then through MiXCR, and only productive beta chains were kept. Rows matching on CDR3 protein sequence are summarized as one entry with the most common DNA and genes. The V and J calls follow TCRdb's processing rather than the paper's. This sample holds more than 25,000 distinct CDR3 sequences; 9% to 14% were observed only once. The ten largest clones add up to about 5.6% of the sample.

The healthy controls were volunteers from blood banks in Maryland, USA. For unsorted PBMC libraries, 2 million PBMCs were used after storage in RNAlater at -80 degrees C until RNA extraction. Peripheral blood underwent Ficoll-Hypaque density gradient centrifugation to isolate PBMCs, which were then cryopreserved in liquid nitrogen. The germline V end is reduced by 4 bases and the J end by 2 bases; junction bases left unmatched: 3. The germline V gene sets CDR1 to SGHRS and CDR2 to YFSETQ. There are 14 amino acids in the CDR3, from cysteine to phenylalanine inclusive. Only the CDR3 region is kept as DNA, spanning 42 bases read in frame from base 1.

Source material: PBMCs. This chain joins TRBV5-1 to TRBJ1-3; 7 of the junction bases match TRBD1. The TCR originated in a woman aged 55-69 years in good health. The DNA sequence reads TGCGCCAGCAGCACGGGGACAGCTGGAAACACCATATATTTT. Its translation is CASSTGTAGNTIYF.